Listed here are 20 T cell receptor beta chains from one sample, sequenced in a study of Ad26.COV2.S vaccination and SARS-CoV-2 variants. Clones were sequenced by immunoSEQ multiplex PCR, and TCRdb holds only the in-frame ones, with some missing. In the table there are about 480,000 clones, about 83% of which are singletons. The treatment: 15 to 20 received Ad26.COV2.S at low or high dose, single or two shots; roughly five received placebo; per-sample allocation not given. Material that was analyzed had been drawn on day 63 after the first vaccine or placebo injection. The starting material was peripheral blood, obtained in a trial of Ad26.COV2.S vaccine versus placebo. Receptors were obtained from a person aged 18 to 65 who received the Ad26.COV2.S COVID-19 vaccine or a placebo.

The chain joins TRBV5-1 to TRBJ2-3; 8 nucleotides line up with TRBD1. Germline-derived CDR1 and CDR2 are SGHRS and YFSETQ. Germline trimming cut 6 bases from V and 2 bases from J; bases unmatched to any gene: 8. This CDR3 contains 15 residues. DNA of the CDR3: TGCGCCAGCAAGGTCCAGGGGGCGCCCACAGATACGCAGTATTTT. This translates into CASKVQGAPTDTQYF.

The chain couples TRBV18 to TRBJ2-5, with TRBD2 matching over 7 bases. CDR1 KGHSH and CDR2 LQKENI come from the germline V gene. Trimming cost V 4 bases and J 2 bases; bases outside gene matches: 1. The CDR3 totals 13 residues. The DNA of the CDR3 is TGTGCCAGCTCACTGGGACTACAAGAGACCCAGTACTTC. Amino acids: CASSLGLQETQYF.

This clone has just one count. This chain joins TRBV4-2 and TRBJ1-3, with a tentative D call TRBD1 (5 bases). Germline V gene lookup returns CDR1 LGHNA and CDR2 YNFKEQ. Deletions cut 5 bases from V and 2 bases from J, with 10 bases between. The CDR3 spans 14 residues. The CDR3 here is CASSYPGPGNTIYF. The CDR3 DNA follows: TGTGCCAGCAGCTATCCGGGACCTGGAAACACCATATATTTT.

Here the CDR3 reads CASSLLGTSGSYEQYF. The CDR3 bases are TGTGCCAGCAGCTTGCTTGGGACTAGCGGGTCTTACGAGCAGTACTTC. The gene calls are TRBV7-2 and TRBJ2-7; 12 positions agree with TRBD2. Germline V lookup: CDR1 SGHTA, CDR2 FQGNSA. CDR3 length equals 16 residues. V shed 3 bases, J shed 4 bases, and the junction held 7 bases outside the gene matches.

The chain couples TRBV5-4 to TRBJ2-1; tentatively, D is TRBD2 (6 bases). Trimming cost V 3 bases and J 6 bases, with 16 bases left between them. The germline CDR1 and CDR2 sequences are SGHNT and YYREEE (reference sequence). This CDR3 has 15 amino acids. CDR3 protein: CASSSSGLSGNEQFF. In DNA, the CDR3 is TGTGCCAGCAGCTCAAGCGGGTTAAGCGGCAATGAGCAGTTCTTC.

The genes are TRBV7-6 and TRBJ2-1; 11 positions match TRBD2. This CDR3 has 17 residues. Trimming removed 5 bases from V and 9 bases from J; junction bases left unmatched: 15. Per the germline V gene, CDR1 is SGHVS and CDR2 is FNYEAQ. In DNA, the CDR3 is TGTGCCAGCAGCGACAAGCCACTAGCGGGAGCGTTCGGTGAGCAGTTCTTC. Its translation is CASSDKPLAGAFGEQFF.

CDR3 sequence reads: CSVGGGWGYTF. The CDR3 DNA follows: TGCAGCGTTGGAGGGGGCTGGGGCTACACCTTC. This chain links TRBV29-1 with TRBJ1-2, with TRBD1 matching 7 bases. V lost 4 bases and J lost 8; bases outside the gene matches: 4. Germline CDR1 and CDR2: SQVTM and ANQGSEA. CDR3 length: 11 amino acids.

The gene calls are TRBV29-1 and TRBJ2-1; maybe TRBD2 (5 bases). This CDR3 contains 14 residues. Trimming left V 8 bases short and J 7 bases short, with 21 bases between. The germline V gene encodes CDR1 SQVTM and CDR2 ANQGSEA. CDR3 loop: CSLYRGLENNEQFF. CDR3 in DNA: TGCAGCCTGTACCGCGGACTGGAAAATAATGAGCAGTTCTTC.

J is TRBJ2-3 and V is TRBV29-1; D ambiguous. Per germline, CDR1 SQVTM and CDR2 ANQGSEA. Trimming removed 4 bases from V and 0 bases from J, with 5 bases in between. This CDR3 spans 12 amino acids. As DNA, the CDR3 is TGCAGCGTTGGGATTAGCACAGATACGCAGTATTTT. This sequence encodes CSVGISTDTQYF.

The chain carries TRBV27 and TRBJ2-3, with TRBD2 matching 9 bases. Trimming at V came to 3 bases and at J to 2 bases, leaving 6 bases not matched to a gene. Germline-derived CDR1 and CDR2 are MNHEY and SMNVEV (reference sequence). The CDR3 sequence is 16 residues long. As DNA, the CDR3 is TGTGCCAGCAGTTTTCTGGGGACTAGCCCCACAGATACGCAGTATTTT. Amino acids: CASSFLGTSPTDTQYF.

J is TRBJ2-3 and V is TRBV28; no clear D. Trimming removed 9 bases from V and 6 bases from J, with 13 bases in between. The CDR3 is made up of 12 amino acids. Germline CDR1 reads MDHEN; CDR2 reads SYDVKM. The CDR3: CASNDRDDTQYF. Here the CDR3 DNA reads TGTGCCAGTAACGACCGAGACGATACGCAGTATTTT.

This chain connects TRBV5-1 to TRBJ1-4; a weak D match, TRBD1 (5 bases). Trimming pared 4 bases from V and 7 bases from J, leaving 20 bases between. The CDR3 spans 16 residues. Germline-derived CDR1 and CDR2 are SGHRS and YFSETQ. The DNA for the CDR3 is TGCGCCAGCAGCCCATCCGCGGGGGTTTGGAGTGAAAAACTGTTTTTT. It yields the protein CASSPSAGVWSEKLFF.

The J gene is TRBJ1-5, the V gene TRBV9, with 9 bases aligning to TRBD1. CDR1 is SGDLS and CDR2 is YYNGEE in the germline V gene. The CDR3 is made up of 15 amino acids. V shed 3 bases and J 6 bases; nucleotides not matched to a gene: 7. The CDR3 is CASSADRGVGQPQHF. In DNA form, the CDR3 reads TGTGCCAGCAGCGCCGACAGGGGGGTGGGTCAGCCCCAGCATTTT.

The V and J genes are TRBV7-9 and TRBJ2-7; D may match TRBD1 or TRBD2 (5 bases each). This CDR3 has 15 residues. Trimming took off 1 base at V and 3 bases at J, with 13 bases between the two ends. Germline V CDR1 and CDR2: SEHNR, FQNEAQ (reference sequence). CDR3: CASSLEGTVSYEQYF. In DNA, the CDR3 is TGTGCCAGCAGCTTAGAGGGGACCGTAAGCTACGAGCAGTACTTC.

V gene TRBV13 combines with J gene TRBJ2-1; D unclear. The CDR3 consists of 16 residues. CDR1 PRHDT and CDR2 FYEKMQ come from the germline V gene (reference sequence). Trimming pared 0 bases from V and 3 bases from J, leaving 12 bases between. In DNA, the CDR3 is TGTGCCAGCAGCTTAGGGAAGGACGGCCGCTACAATGAGCAGTTCTTC. Protein: CASSLGKDGRYNEQFF.

The CDR3 nucleotides are TGTGCCAGTAGGCCGCACACCGGGGAGCTGTTTTTT. This gives the protein CASRPHTGELFF. The chain uses TRBV19 and TRBJ2-2, with D unclear. Trimming stripped 6 bases from V and 3 bases from J, with 5 bases between. The CDR3 extends over 12 amino acids. CDR1 is LNHDA, CDR2 SQIVND, per germline (reference sequence).

Written as DNA, the CDR3 is TGTGCCAGCAGATCTGACGCTGAAGCTTTCTTT. Its protein is CASRSDAEAFF. The J gene is TRBJ1-1, the V gene TRBV6-5; D uncertain. CDR1 and CDR2 from the germline V gene are MNHEY and SVGAGI. V lost 6 bases and J lost 6, with 8 bases in between. This CDR3 contains 11 residues.

The V call is TRBV5-1, the J call TRBJ2-1; tentative D call: TRBD1 (5 bases). The CDR3 contains 15 residues. Germline CDR1 SGHRS, CDR2 YFSETQ. V was clipped by 0 bases and J by 6 bases, with 13 bases between them. CDR3 nucleotide sequence: TGCGCCAGCAGCTTGGACCAATTTCAGGGCAATGAGCAGTTCTTC. Its protein product is CASSLDQFQGNEQFF.

The rearrangement joins TRBV5-1 to TRBJ1-2; D unclear. V lost 0 bases, J lost 3 bases, and 6 bases lay in between. Germline CDR1 SGHRS, CDR2 YFSETQ. This CDR3 spans 13 amino acids. The CDR3 sequence is CASSLVGDYGYTF. The CDR3 nucleotides read TGCGCCAGCAGCTTGGTTGGGGACTATGGCTACACCTTC.

The chain has TRBV2 and TRBJ2-1, with a possible D match to TRBD2 (7 bases). V shed 8 bases and J shed 6 bases, with 14 bases lying between them. CDR3 length equals 13 residues. CDR1 SNHLY and CDR2 FYNNEI come from the germline V gene. CDR3 nucleotides: TGTGCCAGCGGGGGGGCCTTCGCCAATGAGCAGTTCTTC. Translating gives CASGGAFANEQFF.